The T cell receptor beta chain described here comes from a study of regulatory T cells in long-lasting Graves disease. Building of the TCR beta libraries involved iRepertoire HTBI primers and Arm-PCR of CDR3 regions. TCRdb re-analysed the multiplex PCR reads in MiXCR, keeping a single row per CDR3 protein. The sample includes about 330,000 distinct CDR3 sequences, 15% to 20% of them seen just once. The time point here: newly diagnosed GD, antithyroid drugs for less than 3 months. RNA isolated from PBMCs was used to make the TCR library. Many counts were recorded for this clonotype. At one end the junction does not follow the germline gene, possibly because of a read error. These data were also reused for a study on T cells in Graves' hyperthyroidism and ophthalmopathy.

The sample in question was peripheral blood mononuclear cells (PBMCs), obtained at new diagnosis, from a patient treated with antithyroid drugs. This sequence originates from a woman aged 18-29 years with Graves disease.

The CDR3 nucleotides read TGTGCCAGCAGCTTGGACTCATCGGGAGGCTATGGCTACACCTTC. Translated: CASSLDSSGGYGYTF. This chain uses TRBV5-1 with TRBJ1-2; no clear D. Germline CDR1 and CDR2: SGHRS and YFSETQ. The CDR3 is 15 amino acids.